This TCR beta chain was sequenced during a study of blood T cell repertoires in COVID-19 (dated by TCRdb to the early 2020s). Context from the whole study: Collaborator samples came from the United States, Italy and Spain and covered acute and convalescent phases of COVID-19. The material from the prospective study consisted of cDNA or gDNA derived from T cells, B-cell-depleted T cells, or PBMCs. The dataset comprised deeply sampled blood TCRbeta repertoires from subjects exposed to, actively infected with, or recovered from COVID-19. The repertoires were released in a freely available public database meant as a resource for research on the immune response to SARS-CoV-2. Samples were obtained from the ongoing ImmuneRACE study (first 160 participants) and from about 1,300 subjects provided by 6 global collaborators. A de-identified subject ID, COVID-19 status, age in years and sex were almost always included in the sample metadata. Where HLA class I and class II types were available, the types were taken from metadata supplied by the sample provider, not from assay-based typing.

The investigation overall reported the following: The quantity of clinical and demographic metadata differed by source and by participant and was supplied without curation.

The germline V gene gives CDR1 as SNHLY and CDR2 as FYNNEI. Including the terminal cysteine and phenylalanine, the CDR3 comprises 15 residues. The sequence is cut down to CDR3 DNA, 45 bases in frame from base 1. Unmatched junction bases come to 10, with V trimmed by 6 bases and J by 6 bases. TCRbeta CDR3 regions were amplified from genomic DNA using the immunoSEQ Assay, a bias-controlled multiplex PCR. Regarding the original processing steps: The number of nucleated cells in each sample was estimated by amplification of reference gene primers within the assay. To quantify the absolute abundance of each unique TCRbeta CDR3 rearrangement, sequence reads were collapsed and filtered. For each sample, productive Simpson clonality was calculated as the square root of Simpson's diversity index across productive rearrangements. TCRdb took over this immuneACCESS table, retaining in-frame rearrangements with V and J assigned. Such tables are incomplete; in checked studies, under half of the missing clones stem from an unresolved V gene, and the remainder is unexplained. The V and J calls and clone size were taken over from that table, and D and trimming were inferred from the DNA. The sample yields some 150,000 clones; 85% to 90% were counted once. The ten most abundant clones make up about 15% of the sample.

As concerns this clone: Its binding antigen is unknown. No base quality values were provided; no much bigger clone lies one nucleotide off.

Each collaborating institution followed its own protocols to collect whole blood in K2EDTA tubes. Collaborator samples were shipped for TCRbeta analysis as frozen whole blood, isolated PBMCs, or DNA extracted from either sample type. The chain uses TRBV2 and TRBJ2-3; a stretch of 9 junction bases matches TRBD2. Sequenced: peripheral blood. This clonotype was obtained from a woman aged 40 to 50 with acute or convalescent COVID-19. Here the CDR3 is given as CASRFRLAGADTQYF. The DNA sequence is TGTGCCAGCAGGTTTAGATTAGCGGGAGCCGATACGCAGTATTTT.